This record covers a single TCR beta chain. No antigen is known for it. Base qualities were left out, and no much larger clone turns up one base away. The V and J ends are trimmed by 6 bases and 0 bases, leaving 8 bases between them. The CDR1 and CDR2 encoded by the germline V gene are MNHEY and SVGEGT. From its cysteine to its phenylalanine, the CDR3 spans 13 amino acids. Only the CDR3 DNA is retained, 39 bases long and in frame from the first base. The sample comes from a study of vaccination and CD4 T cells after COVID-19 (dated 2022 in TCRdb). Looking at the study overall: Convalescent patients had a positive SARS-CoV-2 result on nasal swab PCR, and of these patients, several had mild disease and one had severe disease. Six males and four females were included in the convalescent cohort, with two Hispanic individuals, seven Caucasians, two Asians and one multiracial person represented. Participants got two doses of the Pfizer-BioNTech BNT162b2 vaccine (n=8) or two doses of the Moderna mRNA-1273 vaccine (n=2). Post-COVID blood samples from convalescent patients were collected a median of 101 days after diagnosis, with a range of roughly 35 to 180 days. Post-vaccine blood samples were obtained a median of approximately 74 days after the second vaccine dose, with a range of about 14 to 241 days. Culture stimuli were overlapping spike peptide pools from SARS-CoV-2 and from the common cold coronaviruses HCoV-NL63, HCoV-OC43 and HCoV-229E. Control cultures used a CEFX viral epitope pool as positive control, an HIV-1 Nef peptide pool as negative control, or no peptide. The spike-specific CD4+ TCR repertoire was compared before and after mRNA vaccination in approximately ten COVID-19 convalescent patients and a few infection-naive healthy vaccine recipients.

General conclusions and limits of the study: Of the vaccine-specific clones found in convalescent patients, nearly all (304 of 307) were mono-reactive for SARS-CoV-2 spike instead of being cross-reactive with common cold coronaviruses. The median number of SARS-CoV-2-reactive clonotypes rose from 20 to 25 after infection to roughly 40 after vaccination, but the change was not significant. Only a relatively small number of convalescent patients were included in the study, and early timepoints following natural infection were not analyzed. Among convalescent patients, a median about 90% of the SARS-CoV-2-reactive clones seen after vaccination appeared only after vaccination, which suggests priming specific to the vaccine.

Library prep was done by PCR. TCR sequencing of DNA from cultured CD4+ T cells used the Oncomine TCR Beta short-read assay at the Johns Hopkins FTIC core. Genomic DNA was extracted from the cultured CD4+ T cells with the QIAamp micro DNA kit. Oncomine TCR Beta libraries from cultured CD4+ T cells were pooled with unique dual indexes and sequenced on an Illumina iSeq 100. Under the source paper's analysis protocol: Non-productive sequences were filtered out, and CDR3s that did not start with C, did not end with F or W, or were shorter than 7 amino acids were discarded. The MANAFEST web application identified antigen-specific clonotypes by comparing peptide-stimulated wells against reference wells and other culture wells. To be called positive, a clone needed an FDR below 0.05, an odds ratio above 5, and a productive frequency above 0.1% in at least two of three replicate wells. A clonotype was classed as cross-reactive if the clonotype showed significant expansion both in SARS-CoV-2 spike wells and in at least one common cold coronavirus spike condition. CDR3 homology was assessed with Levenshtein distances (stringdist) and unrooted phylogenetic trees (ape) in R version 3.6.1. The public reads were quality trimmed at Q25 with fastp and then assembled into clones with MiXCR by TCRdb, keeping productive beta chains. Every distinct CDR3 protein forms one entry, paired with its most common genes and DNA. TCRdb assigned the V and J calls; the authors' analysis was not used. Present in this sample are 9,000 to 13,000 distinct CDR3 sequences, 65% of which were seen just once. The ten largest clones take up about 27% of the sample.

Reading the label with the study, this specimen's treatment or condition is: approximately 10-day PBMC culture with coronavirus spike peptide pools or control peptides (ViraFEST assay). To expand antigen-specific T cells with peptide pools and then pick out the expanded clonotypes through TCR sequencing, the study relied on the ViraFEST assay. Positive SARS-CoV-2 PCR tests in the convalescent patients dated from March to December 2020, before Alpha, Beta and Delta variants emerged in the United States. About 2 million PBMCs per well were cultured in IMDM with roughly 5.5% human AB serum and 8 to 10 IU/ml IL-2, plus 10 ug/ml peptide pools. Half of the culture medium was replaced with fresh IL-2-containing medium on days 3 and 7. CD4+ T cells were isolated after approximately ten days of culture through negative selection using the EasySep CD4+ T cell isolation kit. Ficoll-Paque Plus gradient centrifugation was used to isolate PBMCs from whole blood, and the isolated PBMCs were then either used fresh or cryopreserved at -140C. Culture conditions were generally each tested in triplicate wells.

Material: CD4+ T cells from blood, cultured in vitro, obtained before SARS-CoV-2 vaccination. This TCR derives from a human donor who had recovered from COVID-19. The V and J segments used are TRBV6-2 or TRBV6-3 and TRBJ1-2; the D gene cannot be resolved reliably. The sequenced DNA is TGTGCCAGCAGAGGCGAAGCTAACTATGGCTACACCTTC. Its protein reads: CASRGEANYGYTF.